The T cell receptor beta chain under discussion was sequenced for a study of T cells after posttransplantation cyclophosphamide. Notes on the study in general: Tissue-infiltrating T cells from skin or gut overlapped little with blood T cells. Donor CD8+ memory clones often dominated recipient blood repertoires at later times. TRB clonality was highly associated with recipient CMV seropositivity and reactivation.

Libraries were prepared by immunoSEQ multiplex PCR; TCRdb keeps only in-frame clonotypes and omits some of them. Among about 22,000 clones listed, 89% were seen once. Control samples came 1 year after myeloablative marrow transplants with methotrexate plus calcineurin inhibitor. For this clone: The antigen is undetermined.

The source was PBMCs, collected after an allogeneic stem cell transplant with a calcineurin inhibitor and methotrexate. The TCR sequence derives from a female patient in her fifties who received an allogeneic stem cell transplant from an unrelated donor, was CMV-positive, and had chronic GVHD only. Some T cells here may be from the graft donor.

The CDR3 region is CASSRLGQVSGNTIYF. The CDR3 DNA follows: TGTGCCAGCAGCAGATTGGGACAGGTCTCAGGAAACACCATATATTTT. The chain recombines TRBV11-2 with TRBJ1-3; TRBD1 matches at 8 bases. The CDR3 loop spans 16 amino acids. V gave up 5 bases and J gave up 4 bases; unmatched junction bases: 10. Per the germline V gene, CDR1 is SGHAT and CDR2 is FQNNGV. Complete variable domain (other parts from reference TRBV11-2 and TRBJ1-3): EAGVAQSPRYKIIEKRQSVAFWCNPISGHATLYWYQQILGQGPKLLIQFQNNGVVDDSQLPKDRFSAERLKGVDSTLKIQPAKLEDSAVYLCASSRLGQVSGNTIYFGEGSWLTVV.